The clone carrying this T cell receptor (beta chain) was recorded a few times. The authors ran a second PCR of about 6 to 11 cycles using a sample-barcoded 5' primer and a J-beta primer mix. MiXCR, run by TCRdb on the 5' RACE reads, gives a single entry per CDR3 protein. This sample has fewer than 950,000 distinct CDR3 sequences, with about 55% found just once. The sample comes from a study of blood T cells in healthy people across ages. In germline, CDR1 is MGHDK, CDR2 SYGVNS. Trimming shortened V by 0 bases and J by 0 bases, and 2 bases separated the two germline ends. This CDR3 region has 13 residues.

The TCR originated in a man aged 80 or over in good health. This chain links TRBV25-1 with TRBJ2-5; no clear D. Specimen: blood. CDR3 loop: CASSEYNQETQYF. The CDR3 DNA reads as TGTGCCAGCAGTGAATACAACCAAGAGACCCAGTACTTC.